This T cell receptor beta chain came from a study of blood T cell repertoires in COVID-19. Study-level information: Acute and convalescent COVID-19 specimens originated in the United States, Italy and Spain. From T cells, B-cell-depleted T cells, or PBMCs came the material, which was cDNA or gDNA.

Seattle-derived patients entered the study during active infection and were followed longitudinally. As originally analysed: For nucleated cells, counts were estimated from reference gene primer amplification. Sequencing used immunoSEQ multiplex PCR; TCRdb keeps in-frame clones, though not all of them. That table gives V, J and clone size, and the DNA gave D and trimming. Here the sample spans 150,000 or so clones, 87% being singletons. Sequencing was performed on peripheral blood. This TCR was recovered from an older woman with COVID-19, enrolled during active disease.

The CDR3, as DNA: TGTGCCAGCAGCTTAGGGACTAGCGGGGGGGCCGAGCAGTTCTTC. Amino acid sequence: CASSLGTSGGAEQFF. V and J are TRBV7-9 and TRBJ2-1; 15 nucleotides line up with TRBD2. V shed 1 base and J 10 bases; nucleotides not matched to a gene: 2. Per germline, CDR1 SEHNR and CDR2 FQNEAQ (reference sequence). This CDR3 comprises 15 residues.